Sequencing of this T cell receptor (beta chain) was carried out in a study of T cell responses to AZD1222 COVID-19 vaccine. Study-level information: Combined were second doses at about 4 or about 12 weeks.

Using immunoSEQ multiplex PCR, the repertoire was profiled, and TCRdb retains in-frame clones only, with some absent. The sample holds about 160,000 clones, over 80% seen once. Findings and limits, study-wide: A reported finding is that nearly half of spike-specific TCRs target unmutated variant regions. The number of AZD1222 recipients seropositive at baseline was only 5 to 7. The donor cohort was predominantly white British with a female majority, and clonal diversity may have been underestimated.

Details on this clone: Its antigen is still unknown.

The source was peripheral blood, collected on day 0 of AZD1222 vaccination. The TCR sequence derives from an adult in good health.

The DNA of the CDR3 is TGTGCCTGGGTAGAAGAGACCCAGTACTTC. As protein: CAWVEETQYF. V usage is TRBV30 and J usage is TRBJ2-5; D is ambiguous. Deletions cut 5 bases from V and 3 bases from J, with 4 bases between. The CDR3 extends over 10 amino acids. Germline loops: CDR1 GTSNPN, CDR2 SVGIG (reference sequence).